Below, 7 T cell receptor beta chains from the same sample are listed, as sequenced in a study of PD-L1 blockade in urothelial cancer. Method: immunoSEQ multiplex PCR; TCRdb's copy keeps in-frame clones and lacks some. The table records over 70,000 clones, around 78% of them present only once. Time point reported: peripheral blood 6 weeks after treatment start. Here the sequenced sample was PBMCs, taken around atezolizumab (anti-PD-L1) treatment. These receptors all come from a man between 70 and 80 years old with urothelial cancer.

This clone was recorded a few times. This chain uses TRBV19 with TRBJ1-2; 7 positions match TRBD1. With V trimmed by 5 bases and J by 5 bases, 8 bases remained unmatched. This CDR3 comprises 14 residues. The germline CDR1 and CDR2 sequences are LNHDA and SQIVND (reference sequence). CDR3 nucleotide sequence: TGTGCCAGTAGTCCTGGACAGGCGACATATGGCTACACCTTC. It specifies CASSPGQATYGYTF.

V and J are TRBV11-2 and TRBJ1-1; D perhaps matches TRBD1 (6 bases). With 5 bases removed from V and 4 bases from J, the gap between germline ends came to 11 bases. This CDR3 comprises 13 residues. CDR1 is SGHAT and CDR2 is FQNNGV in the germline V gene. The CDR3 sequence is CASSPDRITEAFF. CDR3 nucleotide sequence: TGTGCCAGCAGCCCTGACAGGATCACTGAAGCTTTCTTT.

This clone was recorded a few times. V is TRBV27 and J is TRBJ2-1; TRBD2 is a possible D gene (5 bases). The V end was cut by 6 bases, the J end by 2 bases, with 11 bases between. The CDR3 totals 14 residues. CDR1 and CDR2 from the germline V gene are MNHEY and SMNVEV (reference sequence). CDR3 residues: CASRPGEAYNEQFF. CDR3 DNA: TGTGCCAGCAGGCCCGGGGAAGCCTACAATGAGCAGTTCTTC.

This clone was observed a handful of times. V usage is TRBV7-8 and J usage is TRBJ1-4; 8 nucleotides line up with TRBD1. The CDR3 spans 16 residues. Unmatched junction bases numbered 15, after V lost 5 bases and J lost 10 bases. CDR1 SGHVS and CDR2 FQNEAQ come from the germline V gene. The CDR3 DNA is TGTGCCAGCAGCCCCGTCCGCGGACAGGGTGGAGGAAAACTGTTTTTT. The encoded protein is CASSPVRGQGGGKLFF. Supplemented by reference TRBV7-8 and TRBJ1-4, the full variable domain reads GAGVSQSPRYKVAKRGQDVALRCDPISGHVSLFWYQQALGQGPEFLTYFQNEAQLDKSGLPSDRFFAERPEGSVSTLKIQRTQQEDSAVYLCASSPVRGQGGGKLFFGSGTQLSVL.

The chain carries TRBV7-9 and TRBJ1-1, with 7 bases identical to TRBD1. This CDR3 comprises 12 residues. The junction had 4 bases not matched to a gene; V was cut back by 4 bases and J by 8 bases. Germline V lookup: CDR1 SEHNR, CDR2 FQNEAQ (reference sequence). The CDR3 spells CASSSDRMEAFF. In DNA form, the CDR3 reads TGTGCCAGCAGCTCGGACAGGATGGAAGCTTTCTTT.

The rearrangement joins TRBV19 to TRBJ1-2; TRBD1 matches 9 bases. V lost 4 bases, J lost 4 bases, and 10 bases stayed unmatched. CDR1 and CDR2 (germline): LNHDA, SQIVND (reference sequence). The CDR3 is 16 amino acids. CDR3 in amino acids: CASSNLPGQGRYGYTF. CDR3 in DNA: TGTGCCAGTAGTAATTTACCGGGACAGGGCCGCTATGGCTACACCTTC. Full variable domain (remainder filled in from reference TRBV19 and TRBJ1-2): DGGITQSPKYLFRKEGQNVTLSCEQNLNHDAMYWYRQDPGQGLRLIYYSQIVNDFQKGDIAEGYSVSREKKESFPLTVTSAQKNPTAFYLCASSNLPGQGRYGYTFGSGTRLTVV.

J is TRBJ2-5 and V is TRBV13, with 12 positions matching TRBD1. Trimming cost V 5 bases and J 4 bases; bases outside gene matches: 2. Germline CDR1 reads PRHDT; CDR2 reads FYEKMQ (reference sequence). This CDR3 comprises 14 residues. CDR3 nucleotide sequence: TGTGCCAGCAGCGGGGACAGGGGGCGAGAGACCCAGTACTTC. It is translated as CASSGDRGRETQYF.